The 25 T cell receptor beta chains below come from one sample, sequenced in a study of blood T cell repertoires in COVID-19. Clones were sequenced by immunoSEQ multiplex PCR, and TCRdb holds only the in-frame ones, with some missing. The table records 200,000 to 250,000 clones, 86% of them present only once. Sequencing was carried out using peripheral blood. All receptors derive from a man aged 55-75 years with acute or convalescent COVID-19.

This chain joins TRBV5-4 and TRBJ1-2; 8 bases match TRBD1. The CDR3 has 17 amino acids. Germline V lookup: CDR1 SGHNT, CDR2 YYREEE (reference sequence). Germline trimming cut 2 bases from V and 2 bases from J; bases unmatched to any gene: 11. The CDR3 sequence is CASSFSVQGARNYGYTF. The CDR3 DNA is TGTGCCAGCAGCTTTTCAGTTCAGGGGGCCCGAAACTATGGCTACACCTTC.

This clone was picked up a small number of times. The chain is built from TRBV4-1 and TRBJ2-2; D is unresolved. Germline CDR1 and CDR2: MGHRA and YSYEKL. V dropped 1 base and J dropped 5 bases, with 11 bases sitting between them. The length of the CDR3 is 15 residues. The CDR3 reads CASSQGRGRTGELFF. The CDR3 DNA reads as TGCGCCAGCAGCCAAGGACGCGGTCGGACCGGGGAGCTGTTTTTT.

V is TRBV4-3 and J is TRBJ2-1; D is uncertain. Germline loops: CDR1 LGHNA, CDR2 YSLEER. The CDR3 runs to 13 residues. Trimming took 1 base from V and 5 from J, leaving 6 bases between them. As DNA, the CDR3 is TGCGCCAGCAGCCAAGGACTTAACAATGAGCAGTTCTTC. Its translation is CASSQGLNNEQFF.

This chain connects TRBV5-4 to TRBJ2-2, with 8 bases that match TRBD2. Germline-derived CDR1 and CDR2 are SGHNT and YYREEE (reference sequence). The V gene end was trimmed by 1 base and the J gene end by 6 bases; junction bases not matched to a gene: 2. The CDR3 runs to 14 residues. The CDR3 loop reads CASSLSGRAGELFF. The CDR3 region has the DNA TGTGCCAGCAGCTTGAGCGGGAGAGCCGGGGAGCTGTTTTTT.

The gene calls are TRBV18 and TRBJ2-6, with TRBD1 as a possible D gene (6 bases). The V gene's germline CDR1 is KGHSH and CDR2 LQKENI. With 2 bases removed from V and 0 bases from J, the gap between germline ends came to 17 bases. This CDR3 region has 19 residues. The CDR3 nucleotides read TGTGCCAGCTCACCAAGGCTCGGGACACAGAGCTCTGGGGCCAACGTCCTGACTTTC. This translates into CASSPRLGTQSSGANVLTF.

V and J are TRBV3-1 (or the pseudogene TRBV3-2) and TRBJ1-1, with D possibly being TRBD1 (6 bases). V was clipped by 0 bases and J by 7 bases, with 15 bases between them. This CDR3 spans 15 amino acids. Per germline, CDR1 LGHDT and CDR2 YNNKEL (reference sequence). The CDR3 reads CASSQDHRQAVEAFF. Written as DNA, the CDR3 is TGTGCCAGCAGCCAAGACCACCGACAGGCGGTTGAAGCTTTCTTT.

This chain uses TRBV5-1 with TRBJ1-3; 9 bases align to TRBD1. The V segment lost 4 bases and the J segment 0 bases; nucleotides outside the gene matches: 8. Germline lookup yields CDR1 SGHRS and CDR2 YFSETQ. The CDR3 covers 17 residues. CDR3 in DNA: TGCGCCAGCAGCCACGCGACAGGGGGGCTCTCTGGAAACACCATATATTTT. Its translation: CASSHATGGLSGNTIYF.

In this sample, this clone turned up a few times. The rearrangement uses TRBV7-9 and TRBJ1-1; D unresolved. The germline gives CDR1 SEHNR, CDR2 FQNEAQ (reference sequence). The CDR3 is 11 residues long. V dropped 3 bases and J dropped 3 bases, with 2 bases sitting between them. DNA of the CDR3: TGTGCCAGCAGCTTCGACACTGAAGCTTTCTTT. Its protein is CASSFDTEAFF.

The rearrangement uses TRBV7-3 and TRBJ2-7; TRBD1 matches at 8 bases. The CDR3 is made up of 13 amino acids. V was clipped by 2 bases and J by 3 bases; unmatched bases: 0. The V gene's germline CDR1 is SGHTA and CDR2 FQGTGA. In DNA form, the CDR3 reads TGTGCCAGCAGCTTAGGGACAGGCTACGAGCAGTACTTC. Translated: CASSLGTGYEQYF.

The rearrangement joins TRBV7-2 to TRBJ2-7, with D possibly matching TRBD2 (5 bases). CDR3 length equals 14 residues. Trimming took 5 bases from V and 4 from J, leaving 15 bases between them. Germline V lookup: CDR1 SGHTA, CDR2 FQGNSA. CDR3 region: CASSPNGLEYEQYF. CDR3 nucleotides: TGTGCCAGCAGCCCCAACGGACTGGAATACGAGCAGTACTTC.

CDR3 sequence (DNA): TGCGCCAGCAGCTTGGTCGGCAGGGGAAGGGAGCAGTACTTC. Translated, it gives CASSLVGRGREQYF. This sequence joins TRBV5-1 and TRBJ2-7, with D tentatively TRBD1 (6 bases). Trimming pared 0 bases from V and 7 bases from J, leaving 14 bases between. The CDR3 has 14 amino acids. CDR1 and CDR2 from the germline V gene are SGHRS and YFSETQ.

This clone appeared a single time. The gene calls are TRBV12-3 or TRBV12-4 and TRBJ2-1; D unclear. The CDR3 consists of 12 residues. V lost 8 bases and J lost 8, with 13 bases in between. The CDR3, as DNA: TGTGCCAGCGGTTATACTCGGGATGAGCAGTTCTTC. This gives the protein CASGYTRDEQFF.

The chain employs TRBV5-4 and TRBJ2-2, with D tentatively TRBD1 (5 bases). The V gene's germline CDR1 is SGHNT and CDR2 YYREEE (reference sequence). The CDR3 is made up of 16 amino acids. The ends were cut back, 2 bases at V and 1 base at J, with 12 bases in the middle. The CDR3 loop is CASSLGSGLNTGELFF. The CDR3, as DNA: TGTGCCAGCAGCTTAGGGTCAGGGTTGAACACCGGGGAGCTGTTTTTT.

In nucleotides, the CDR3 is TGTGCCAGCAGTGCCTTATACGATGGACTAGCGGGATACTACGAGCAGTACTTC. Translation gives CASSALYDGLAGYYEQYF. V and J are TRBV25-1 and TRBJ2-7; 12 positions agree with TRBD2. Germline CDR1 MGHDK, CDR2 SYGVNS. CDR3 size: 18 residues. Trimming at V came to 4 bases and at J to 3 bases, leaving 13 bases not matched to a gene.

This chain connects TRBV6-6 to TRBJ2-5; 9 bases line up with TRBD1. The CDR3 contains 15 residues. From germline, CDR1 is MNHNY and CDR2 SVGAGI (reference sequence). The V and J ends lost 6 bases and 5 bases, in that order; junction bases with no gene match: 10. CDR3 bases: TGTGCCAGCAGCTACCCCGGGACAGGGAGGGAGACCCAGTACTTC. Encoded protein: CASSYPGTGRETQYF.

The rearrangement uses TRBV18 and TRBJ2-2; weak D call: TRBD1 (5 bases). This CDR3 is built from 17 residues. V lost 4 bases and J lost 4, with 19 bases in between. CDR1 KGHSH and CDR2 LQKENI come from the germline V gene. The CDR3, as DNA: TGTGCCAGCTCACGGGGAACGAAGACAGCACCCACCGGGGAGCTGTTTTTT. It codes for CASSRGTKTAPTGELFF.

The chain couples TRBV30 to TRBJ1-6; TRBD1 aligns across 9 bases. CDR1 GTSNPN and CDR2 SVGIG come from the germline V gene (reference sequence). With 2 bases clipped from V and 10 bases from J, the junction kept 15 bases outside the gene matches. The CDR3 covers 17 residues. The CDR3 DNA sequence: TGTGCCTGGAGTAACCCCGGGGCTGGACAGGGGTACTCACCCCTCCACTTT. It codes for CAWSNPGAGQGYSPLHF.

This chain connects TRBV7-8 to TRBJ1-2; TRBD1 agrees at 9 bases. Germline CDR1 SGHVS, CDR2 FQNEAQ. V was clipped by 7 bases and J by 6 bases; unmatched bases: 3. The CDR3 has 12 amino acids. CDR3 DNA sequence: TGTGCCAGCACCGGGACAGGGCATGGCTACACCTTC. Translating it yields CASTGTGHGYTF. Looking up the rest from reference TRBV7-8 and TRBJ1-2 gives the full variable domain: GAGVSQSPRYKVAKRGQDVALRCDPISGHVSLFWYQQALGQGPEFLTYFQNEAQLDKSGLPSDRFFAERPEGSVSTLKIQRTQQEDSAVYLCASTGTGHGYTFGSGTRLTVV.

The CDR3 is CATSDSDRGQPQHF. The CDR3 nucleotides are TGTGCCACCAGTGATTCGGACAGGGGTCAGCCCCAGCATTTT. The chain uses TRBV24-1 and TRBJ1-5; 9 bases are a match to TRBD1. Germline CDR1 is KGHDR and CDR2 is SFDVKD. V lost 2 bases, J lost 6 bases, and 1 base stayed unmatched. This CDR3 has 14 residues.

This rearrangement joins TRBV7-9 to TRBJ2-7, with 8 bases identical to TRBD2. CDR3 length: 15 amino acids. Per germline, CDR1 SEHNR and CDR2 FQNEAQ (reference sequence). V gave up 7 bases and J gave up 5 bases; unmatched junction bases: 13. DNA for the CDR3: TGTGCCAGCACCCCGTTTGTCGGGAGGGCGGACGAGCAGTACTTC. It yields the protein CASTPFVGRADEQYF.

The chain employs TRBV2 and TRBJ2-2; a weak D match, TRBD2 (6 bases). Between the trimmed V and J ends, which lost 8 bases and 6 bases, there was a span of 10 bases. In germline, CDR1 is SNHLY, CDR2 FYNNEI. This CDR3 contains 12 residues. CDR3 amino acids: CASRGTPGELFF. The DNA of the CDR3 is TGTGCCAGCCGGGGGACTCCCGGGGAGCTGTTTTTT.

The chain carries TRBV7-3 and TRBJ1-1; D gene unclear. Trimming took 5 bases from V and 3 from J, leaving 13 bases between them. Per the germline V gene, CDR1 is SGHTA and CDR2 is FQGTGA. The CDR3 is made up of 14 amino acids. The CDR3 sequence: CASSVLGGDTEAFF. CDR3 bases: TGTGCCAGCAGCGTTCTAGGTGGCGACACTGAAGCTTTCTTT.

The J gene is TRBJ1-3, the V gene TRBV20-1, with D possibly TRBD1 on 6 matching bases. With 3 bases removed from V and 3 bases from J, the gap between germline ends came to 15 bases. CDR1 is DFQATT, CDR2 SNEGSKA, per germline (reference sequence). This CDR3 contains 15 residues. The CDR3, as DNA: TGCAGTGCTAGTGGGACACCTGGGTTTGGAAACACCATATATTTT. Amino acid sequence: CSASGTPGFGNTIYF.

The V and J genes are TRBV10-3 and TRBJ2-7; 11 nucleotides agree with TRBD2. V shed 6 bases and J 3 bases; nucleotides not matched to a gene: 4. Germline V gives CDR1 ENHRY, CDR2 SYGVKD. This CDR3 comprises 14 residues. The CDR3 is CAISTSGSDYEQYF. The CDR3 nucleotides read TGTGCCATCAGCACTAGCGGGAGCGACTACGAGCAGTACTTC.

V usage is TRBV4-2 and J usage is TRBJ2-1; 13 bases are a match to TRBD2. The CDR3 has 15 residues. Germline values: CDR1 LGHNA, CDR2 YNFKEQ. The V gene end was trimmed by 8 bases and the J gene end by 9 bases; junction bases not matched to a gene: 10. CDR3 protein: CASGTGTSGTLEQFF. Written as DNA, the CDR3 is TGTGCCAGCGGGACCGGGACTAGCGGGACTCTTGAGCAGTTCTTC.